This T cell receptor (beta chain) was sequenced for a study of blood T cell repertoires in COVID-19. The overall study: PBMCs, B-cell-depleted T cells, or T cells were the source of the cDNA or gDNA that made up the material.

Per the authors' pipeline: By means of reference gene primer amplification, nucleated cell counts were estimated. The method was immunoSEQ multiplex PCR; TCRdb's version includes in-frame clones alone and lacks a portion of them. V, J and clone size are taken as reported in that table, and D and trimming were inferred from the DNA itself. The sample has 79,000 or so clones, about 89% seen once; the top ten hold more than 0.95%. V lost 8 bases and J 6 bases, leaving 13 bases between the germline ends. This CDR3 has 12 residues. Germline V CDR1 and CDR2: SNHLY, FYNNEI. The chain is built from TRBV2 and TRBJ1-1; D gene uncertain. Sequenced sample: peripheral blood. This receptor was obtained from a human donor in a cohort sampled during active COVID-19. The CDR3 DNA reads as TGTGCCAGCGGTGTGGGGAGGTCTGAAGCTTTCTTT. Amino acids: CASGVGRSEAFF.